This T cell receptor (beta chain) was sequenced for a study of cytomegalovirus exposure and HLA in healthy donors. The study ran its PCR with 60 Vbeta and 13 Jbeta primers. Libraries were prepared by immunoSEQ multiplex PCR; TCRdb keeps only in-frame clonotypes and omits some of them. The sample has 100,000 to 150,000 clones, approximately 80% seen once. Per the germline V gene, CDR1 is GTSNPN and CDR2 is SVGIG (reference sequence). This CDR3 region has 12 residues. With 3 bases removed from V and 9 bases from J, the gap between germline ends came to 15 bases. Notes on the study in general: According to the study, around 180 TCR beta chains were cytomegalovirus-associated. Reports indicated that the classifier achieved high specificity and sensitivity in diagnosing cytomegalovirus status. In a later analysis, the majority of CMV-associated beta chains seemingly showed HLA restriction. One variant, a missense change in DCLRE1C, was linked in a later analysis to TCR beta V- and J-gene trimming.

Remarks on this clone: The target antigen is unknown.

The clonotype was recovered from a middle-aged man in good health and CMV-seronegative. The genes are TRBV30 and TRBJ2-7; perhaps TRBD1 as D (6 bases). Sequenced material: PBMCs. CDR3 sequence reads: CAWSDRIQGQYF. The DNA for the CDR3 is TGTGCCTGGAGCGACAGGATTCAAGGGCAGTACTTC.